This T cell receptor beta chain was identified during a study of shared clonotypes between healthy human individuals. Study in general: Donors had three CD4 naive, three CD4 memory, two CD8 naive and one CD8 memory plate apiece. Study-level findings and limits: Relative to their counterparts shared across all four donors, non-shared clonotypes exhibited diminished generation probabilities. The donor pool, a small one, limited the genetic and exposure-history diversity represented.

As regards this clone: What it binds is not known.

Donors included only healthy HIV-negative adults lacking recent acute infections or vaccinations. TCRdb's table, derived via immunoSEQ multiplex PCR, lists solely in-frame clones and lacks some. Altogether some 320,000 clones are present, around 87% being singletons, with the ten largest covering roughly 16%. The germline V and J ends were trimmed by 1 base and 0 bases, with 8 bases remaining between them. This CDR3 region has 14 residues. The germline CDR1 and CDR2 sequences are SGHRS and YFSETQ. This rearrangement joins TRBV5-1 to TRBJ2-7; tentatively, D is TRBD2 (6 bases). Sequenced sample: memory CD8+ T cells sorted from blood. Subset indicated: CD45RO+ cells pooled with CCR7-negative TemRA cells. This sequence was found in a man younger than 35 in good health. CDR3 in amino acids: CASSLKRASYEQYF. CDR3 DNA sequence: TGCGCCAGCAGCTTGAAGCGGGCCTCCTACGAGCAGTACTTC.